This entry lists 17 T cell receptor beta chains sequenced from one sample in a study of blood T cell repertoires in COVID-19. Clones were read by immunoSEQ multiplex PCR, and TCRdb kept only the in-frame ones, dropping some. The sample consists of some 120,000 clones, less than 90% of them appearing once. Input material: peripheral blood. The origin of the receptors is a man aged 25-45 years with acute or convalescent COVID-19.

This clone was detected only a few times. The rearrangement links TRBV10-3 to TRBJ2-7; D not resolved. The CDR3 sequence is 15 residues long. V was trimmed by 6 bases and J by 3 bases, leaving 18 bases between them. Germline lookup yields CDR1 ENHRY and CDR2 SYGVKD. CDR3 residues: CAISTTTHPFYEQYF. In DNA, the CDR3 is TGTGCCATCAGCACCACTACCCACCCCTTCTACGAGCAGTACTTC.

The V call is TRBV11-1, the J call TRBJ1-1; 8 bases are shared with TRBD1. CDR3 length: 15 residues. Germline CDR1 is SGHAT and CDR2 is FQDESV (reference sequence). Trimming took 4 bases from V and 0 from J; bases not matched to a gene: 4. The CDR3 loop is CASSSGQGMNTEAFF. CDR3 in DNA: TGTGCCAGCAGCTCCGGACAGGGAATGAACACTGAAGCTTTCTTT.

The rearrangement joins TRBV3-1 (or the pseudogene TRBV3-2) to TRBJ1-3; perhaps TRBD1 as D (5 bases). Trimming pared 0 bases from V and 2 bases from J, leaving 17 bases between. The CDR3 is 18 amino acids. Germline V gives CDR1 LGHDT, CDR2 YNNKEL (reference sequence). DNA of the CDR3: TGTGCCAGCAGCCAAGATGTAGGGGCCGTCCACCCTGGAAACACCATATATTTT. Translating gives CASSQDVGAVHPGNTIYF.

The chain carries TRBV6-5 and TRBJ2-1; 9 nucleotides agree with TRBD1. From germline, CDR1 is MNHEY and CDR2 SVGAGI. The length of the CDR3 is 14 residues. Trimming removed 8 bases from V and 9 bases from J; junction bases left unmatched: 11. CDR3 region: CASSHRDREGEQFF. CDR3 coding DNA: TGTGCCAGCTCTCACCGGGACAGGGAGGGTGAGCAGTTCTTC.

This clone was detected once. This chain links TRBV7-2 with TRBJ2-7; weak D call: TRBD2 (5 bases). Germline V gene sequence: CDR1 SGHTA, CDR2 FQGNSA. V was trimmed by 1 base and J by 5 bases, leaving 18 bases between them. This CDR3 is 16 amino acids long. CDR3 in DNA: TGTGCCAGCAGCTTAGATCGACTCACCCGGAGGAACGAGCAGTACTTC. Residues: CASSLDRLTRRNEQYF.

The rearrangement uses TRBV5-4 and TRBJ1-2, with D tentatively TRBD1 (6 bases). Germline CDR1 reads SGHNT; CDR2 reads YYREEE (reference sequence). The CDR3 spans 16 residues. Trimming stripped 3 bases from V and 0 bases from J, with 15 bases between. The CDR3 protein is CASSSEGGDPNYGYTF. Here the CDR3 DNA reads TGTGCCAGCAGCTCAGAGGGGGGGGATCCTAACTATGGCTACACCTTC.

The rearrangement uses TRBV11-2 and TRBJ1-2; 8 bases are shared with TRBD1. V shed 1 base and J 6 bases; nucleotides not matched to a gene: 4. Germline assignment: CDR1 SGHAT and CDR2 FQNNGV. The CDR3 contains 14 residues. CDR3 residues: CASSLGTGLNGYTF. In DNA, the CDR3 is TGTGCCAGCAGCTTAGGGACAGGGTTAAATGGCTACACCTTC. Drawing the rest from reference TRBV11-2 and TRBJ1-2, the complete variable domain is EAGVAQSPRYKIIEKRQSVAFWCNPISGHATLYWYQQILGQGPKLLIQFQNNGVVDDSQLPKDRFSAERLKGVDSTLKIQPAKLEDSAVYLCASSLGTGLNGYTFGSGTRLTVV.

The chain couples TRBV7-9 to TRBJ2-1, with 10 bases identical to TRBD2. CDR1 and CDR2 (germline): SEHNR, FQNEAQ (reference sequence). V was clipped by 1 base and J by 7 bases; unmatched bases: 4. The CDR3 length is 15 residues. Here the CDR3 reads CASSLGAGGRNEQFF. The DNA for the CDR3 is TGTGCCAGCAGCTTAGGAGCGGGGGGGCGGAATGAGCAGTTCTTC.

The CDR3 nucleotides are TGTGCCAGCAGCCAAGCCCTAGCGGGGGGGCCCGGGGAGCTGTTTTTT. Residues: CASSQALAGGPGELFF. The V call is TRBV4-2, the J call TRBJ2-2; 12 bases line up with TRBD2. CDR3 length: 16 residues. The germline V gene encodes CDR1 LGHNA and CDR2 YNFKEQ. Losses at the gene ends were 1 base for V and 6 bases for J; bases not matched to a gene: 3.

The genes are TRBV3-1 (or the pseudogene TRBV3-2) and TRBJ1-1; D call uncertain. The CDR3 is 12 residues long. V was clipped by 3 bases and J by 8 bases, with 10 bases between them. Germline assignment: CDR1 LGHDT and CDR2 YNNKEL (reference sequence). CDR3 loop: CASSQAEREAFF. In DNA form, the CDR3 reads TGTGCCAGCAGCCAGGCAGAGCGGGAAGCTTTCTTT.

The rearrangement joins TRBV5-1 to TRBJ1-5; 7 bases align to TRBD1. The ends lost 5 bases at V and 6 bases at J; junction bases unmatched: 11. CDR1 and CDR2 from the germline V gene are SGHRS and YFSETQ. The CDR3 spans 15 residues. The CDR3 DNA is TGCGCCAGCAGACTCGACAGGGATGTTGGTCAGCCCCAGCATTTT. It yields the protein CASRLDRDVGQPQHF.

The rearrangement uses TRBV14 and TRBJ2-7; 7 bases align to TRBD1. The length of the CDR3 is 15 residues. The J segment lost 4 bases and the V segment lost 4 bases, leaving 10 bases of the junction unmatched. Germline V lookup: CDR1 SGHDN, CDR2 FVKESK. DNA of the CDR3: TGTGCCAGCAGCCTTCTGTACAGGGGCAGATACGAGCAGTACTTC. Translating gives CASSLLYRGRYEQYF.

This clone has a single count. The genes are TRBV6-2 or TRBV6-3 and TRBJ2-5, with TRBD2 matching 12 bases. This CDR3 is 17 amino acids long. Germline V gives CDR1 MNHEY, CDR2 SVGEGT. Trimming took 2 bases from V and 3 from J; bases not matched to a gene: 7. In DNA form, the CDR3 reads TGTGCCAGCAGTTACGGGGCAGGACTAGCGGGGAAAGAGACCCAGTACTTC. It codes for CASSYGAGLAGKETQYF.

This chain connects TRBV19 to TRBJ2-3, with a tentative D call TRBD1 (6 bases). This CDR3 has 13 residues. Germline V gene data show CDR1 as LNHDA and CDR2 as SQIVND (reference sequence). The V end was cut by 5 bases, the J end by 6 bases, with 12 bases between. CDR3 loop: CASSSTGTDTQYF. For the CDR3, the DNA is TGTGCCAGTAGTTCCACAGGGACCGATACGCAGTATTTT.

CDR3 bases: TGTGCCAGCAGCGTAACTAGCGTCACAGATACGCAGTATTTT. This translates into CASSVTSVTDTQYF. This chain connects TRBV9 to TRBJ2-3; 7 bases are a match to TRBD2. The junction had 1 base not matched to a gene; V was cut back by 1 base and J by 2 bases. Germline values: CDR1 SGDLS, CDR2 YYNGEE. CDR3 size: 14 residues.

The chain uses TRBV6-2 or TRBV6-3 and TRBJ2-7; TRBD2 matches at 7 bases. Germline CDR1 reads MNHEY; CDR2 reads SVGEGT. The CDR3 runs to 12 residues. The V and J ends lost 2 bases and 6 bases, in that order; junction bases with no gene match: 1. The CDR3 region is CASSYGRGEQYF. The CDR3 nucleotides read TGTGCCAGCAGTTACGGGAGGGGCGAGCAGTACTTC.

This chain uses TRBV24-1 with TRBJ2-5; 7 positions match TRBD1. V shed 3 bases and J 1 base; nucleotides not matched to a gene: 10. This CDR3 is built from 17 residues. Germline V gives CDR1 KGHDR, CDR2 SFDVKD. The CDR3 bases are TGTGCCACCAGTGATCCCCAAGCCGACAGGGTCCAAGAGACCCAGTACTTC. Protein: CATSDPQADRVQETQYF.